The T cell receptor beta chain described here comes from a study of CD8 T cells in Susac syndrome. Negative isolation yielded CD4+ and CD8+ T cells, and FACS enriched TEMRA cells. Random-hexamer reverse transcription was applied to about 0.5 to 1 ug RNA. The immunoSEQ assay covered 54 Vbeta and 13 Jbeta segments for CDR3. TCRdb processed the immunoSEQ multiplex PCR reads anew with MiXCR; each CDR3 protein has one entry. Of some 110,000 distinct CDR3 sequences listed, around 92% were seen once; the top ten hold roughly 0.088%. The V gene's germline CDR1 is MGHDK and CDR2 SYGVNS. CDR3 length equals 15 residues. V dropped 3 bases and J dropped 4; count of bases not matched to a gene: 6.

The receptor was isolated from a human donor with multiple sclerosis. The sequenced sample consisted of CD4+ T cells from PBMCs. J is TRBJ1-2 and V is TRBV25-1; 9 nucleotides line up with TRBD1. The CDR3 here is CASSENTGGTYGYTF. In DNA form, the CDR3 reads TGTGCCAGCAGTGAGAATACAGGGGGCACCTATGGCTACACCTTC.